This T cell receptor (beta chain) comes out of a study of shared clonotypes between healthy human individuals. Turning to the study itself: Used for every donor were three CD4 naive, three CD4 memory, two CD8 naive and one CD8 memory plate.

Each of the donors was a healthy adult who was HIV-negative and had not had a recent acute infection or vaccination. Investigators divided CD4+ cells into CD45RA+ naive and CD45RA-negative memory subsets. Deep level was the assay's run setting. The table came from immunoSEQ multiplex PCR; TCRdb's copy has only in-frame clones and leaves some out. The sample has roughly 2.5 million clones, over 85% seen once. V lost 0 bases to trimming and J lost 4 bases; unmatched junction nucleotides: 5. CDR3 length: 17 residues. Looked up from germline, CDR1 is SGHVS and CDR2 is FQNEAQ. The chain recombines TRBV7-8 with TRBJ1-6, with 8 bases lining up with TRBD1. This TCR was recovered from a young man in good health. The sequenced material came from naive CD4+ T cells sorted from blood. Specified subset: CD45RA+ positively selected. The CDR3 region is CASSLATGGFYNSPLHF. CDR3 sequence (DNA): TGTGCCAGCAGCTTAGCTACAGGGGGATTTTATAATTCACCCCTCCACTTT.